One sample yielded the 26 T cell receptor beta chains listed below, sequenced in a study of T cells after yellow fever vaccination. TCRdb itself ran the 5' RACE reads through MiXCR, one entry per CDR3 protein. The sample contains under 500,000 distinct CDR3 sequences, about 17% of which appear only once. The material sequenced was PBMCs, taken before the yellow fever booster vaccination. All receptors come from a man aged 18 to 29 who received the YFV17D yellow fever vaccine.

This clonotype was picked up a small number of times. This chain links TRBV30 with TRBJ2-3, with D unresolved. The CDR3 extends over 11 amino acids. Germline V gives CDR1 GTSNPN, CDR2 SVGIG (reference sequence). V lost 4 bases to trimming and J lost 6 bases, with 8 bases between them. CDR3 in amino acids: CAWTEVDTQYF. The CDR3 DNA sequence: TGTGCCTGGACTGAGGTGGATACGCAGTATTTT.

This clonotype was seen many times. This sequence joins TRBV27 and TRBJ2-6; TRBD1 matches 8 bases. Trimming cost V 5 bases and J 1 base; bases outside gene matches: 4. This CDR3 has 16 residues. Germline CDR1 reads MNHEY; CDR2 reads SMNVEV (reference sequence). CDR3 sequence reads: CASSPGQGSGANVLTF. DNA for the CDR3: TGTGCCAGCAGTCCCGGACAGGGATCTGGGGCCAACGTCCTGACTTTC.

The chain recombines TRBV18 with TRBJ2-5, with D unresolved. Per germline, CDR1 KGHSH and CDR2 LQKENI. CDR3 length equals 13 residues. V lost 3 bases and J lost 3, with 8 bases in between. DNA of the CDR3: TGTGCCAGCTCACCGAGCCCAGAAGAGACCCAGTACTTC. Its protein product is CASSPSPEETQYF.

This clonotype has at least ten counts. This chain links TRBV20-1 with TRBJ1-2, with no clear D. Trimming shortened V by 4 bases and J by 5 bases, and 20 bases separated the two germline ends. The CDR3 runs 15 residues. Germline V gene data show CDR1 as DFQATT and CDR2 as SNEGSKA (reference sequence). The CDR3 DNA is TGCAGTGCTACTTCAGACCGTACCCACCTGTATGGCTACACCTTC. It is translated as CSATSDRTHLYGYTF.

In its sample, this clonotype was seen a few times. The V and J genes are TRBV13 and TRBJ1-1; D not resolved. The CDR3 is 14 residues long. Germline loops: CDR1 PRHDT, CDR2 FYEKMQ (reference sequence). The V and J ends lost 8 bases and 1 base respectively, with 14 bases between them. CDR3 sequence: CASFAWEKNTEAFF. DNA of the CDR3: TGTGCCAGCTTCGCTTGGGAGAAGAACACTGAAGCTTTCTTT.

This clonotype was picked up a small number of times. The genes are TRBV5-5 and TRBJ2-1; no definite D call. With 10 bases removed from V and 5 bases from J, the gap between germline ends came to 16 bases. This CDR3 region has 13 residues. CDR1 is SGHKS and CDR2 is YYEKEE in the germline V gene (reference sequence). CDR3 in amino acids: CAQSENPHNEQFF. As DNA, the CDR3 is TGTGCCCAGTCCGAGAATCCCCACAATGAGCAGTTCTTC.

This clonotype was seen a handful of times. This chain uses TRBV6-6 with TRBJ2-7; 9 bases are a match to TRBD1. This CDR3 is 15 amino acids long. Trimming removed 4 bases from V and 5 bases from J; junction bases left unmatched: 9. Germline V CDR1 and CDR2: MNHNY, SVGAGI (reference sequence). CDR3: CASSFAGTGFNEQYF. The CDR3 DNA sequence: TGTGCCAGCAGTTTCGCCGGGACAGGGTTCAACGAGCAGTACTTC.

Only a few counts were recorded for this clonotype. The chain joins TRBV12-3 or TRBV12-4 to TRBJ1-2, with D perhaps TRBD1 (5 bases). The CDR3 is 13 residues long. V lost 6 bases and J lost 8, with 16 bases in between. The CDR3 nucleotides read TGTGCCAGCAGCCCCTTTGGGGCCGGGGGCTACACCTTC. It encodes CASSPFGAGGYTF.

The chain recombines TRBV5-1 with TRBJ2-3, with 13 bases matching TRBD2. The V and J ends lost 3 bases and 3 bases, in that order; junction bases with no gene match: 4. CDR3 length equals 16 residues. The germline V gene encodes CDR1 SGHRS and CDR2 YFSETQ. The CDR3 is CASSWGLAGRTDTQYF. The CDR3, as DNA: TGCGCCAGCAGCTGGGGACTAGCGGGGAGGACAGATACGCAGTATTTT.

This clonotype has more than one count but fewer than ten. The V gene is TRBV29-1, the J gene TRBJ2-5; 9 bases align to TRBD1. CDR1 is SQVTM and CDR2 is ANQGSEA in the germline V gene. V lost 6 bases, J lost 5 bases, and 4 bases stayed unmatched. The CDR3 runs 12 residues. CDR3 protein: CSVGQGLETQYF. CDR3 bases: TGCAGCGTGGGACAGGGTCTTGAGACCCAGTACTTC.

This clonotype was seen more than once but under ten times. The CDR3 region is CASSQGEWNTQYF. CDR3 nucleotides: TGTGCCAGCAGCCAAGGGGAATGGAATACGCAGTATTTT. V is TRBV3-1 and J is TRBJ2-3; D is ambiguous. Germline V gives CDR1 LGHDT, CDR2 YNNKEL (reference sequence). The CDR3 sequence is 13 residues long. Trimming removed 1 base from V and 7 bases from J, with 9 bases in between.

The genes are TRBV5-1 and TRBJ2-7; D is uncertain. The CDR3 is made up of 15 amino acids. Germline loops: CDR1 SGHRS, CDR2 YFSETQ. Trimming pared 0 bases from V and 4 bases from J, leaving 14 bases between. CDR3 residues: CASSLELGRKYEQYF. The CDR3 DNA reads as TGCGCCAGCAGCTTGGAACTCGGCAGAAAGTACGAGCAGTACTTC.

The chain recombines TRBV7-2 with TRBJ2-5; D may match TRBD1 or TRBD2 (6 bases each). CDR3 length equals 16 residues. In germline, CDR1 is SGHTA, CDR2 FQGNSA. The germline V and J ends were trimmed by 5 bases and 6 bases, with 22 bases remaining between them. The CDR3 loop is CASSPLPGGAGKTQYF. The CDR3 DNA sequence: TGTGCCAGCAGCCCACTCCCCGGGGGCGCAGGGAAGACCCAGTACTTC.

The chain couples TRBV11-3 to TRBJ1-5; 7 bases are a match to TRBD1. The germline V gene encodes CDR1 SGHNT and CDR2 YENEEA. J was trimmed by 0 bases and V by 7 bases; bases with no gene match: 21. The CDR3 is made up of 20 amino acids. The CDR3 DNA is TGTGCCAGCACCAAAGGGATACCCTTTCAACCAGGGGGTAGCAATCAGCCCCAGCATTTT. Translating it yields CASTKGIPFQPGGSNQPQHF.

This rearrangement joins TRBV23-1 to TRBJ2-1, with D hard to call. TRBV23-1 carries the ORF label, with uncertain function. Trimming removed 2 bases from V and 5 bases from J, with 7 bases in between. This CDR3 has 13 amino acids. CDR3 sequence (DNA): TGCGCCAGCAGTCAAGGACGACACAATGAGCAGTTCTTC. Amino acid sequence: CASSQGRHNEQFF.

The rearrangement links TRBV29-1 to TRBJ2-3, with 11 positions matching TRBD2. The length of the CDR3 is 15 residues. Germline-derived CDR1 and CDR2 are SQVTM and ANQGSEA. Germline trimming cut 7 bases from V and 3 bases from J; bases unmatched to any gene: 9. The CDR3: CSARLTSGGTDTQYF. CDR3 in DNA: TGCAGCGCCAGACTCACTAGCGGGGGTACAGATACGCAGTATTTT.

This clonotype came up a few times. The chain carries TRBV6-1 and TRBJ1-5, with TRBD1 matching over 9 bases. Germline V CDR1 and CDR2: MNHNS, SASEGT. With 0 bases clipped from V and 7 bases from J, the junction kept 1 base outside the gene matches. The CDR3 runs 14 residues. Here the CDR3 reads CASSEADRGQPQHF. The CDR3 DNA reads as TGTGCCAGCAGTGAAGCGGACAGGGGACAGCCCCAGCATTTT.

The V call is TRBV2, the J call TRBJ1-2; D call uncertain. V was shortened by 10 bases and J by 8 bases, with 20 bases between the two germline ends. CDR3 length: 13 amino acids. Germline V gene data show CDR1 as SNHLY and CDR2 as FYNNEI. This chain's CDR3 is CATRDGLYVGYTF. DNA of the CDR3: TGTGCCACTCGTGACGGGTTGTATGTAGGCTACACCTTC.

The rearrangement joins TRBV21-1 to TRBJ2-3; the table's D call of TRBD1 was not tested on the DNA. TRBV21-1 is flagged as a pseudogene. This CDR3 spans 16 amino acids. CDR3 in DNA: TGTGCCAGCAGCCCCCTTATAGGACAGGGAACAGATACGCAGTATTTT. It translates to CASSPLIGQGTDTQYF.

The V and J genes are TRBV9 and TRBJ1-2, with D perhaps TRBD1 (6 bases). This CDR3 contains 13 residues. Between the trimmed V and J ends, which lost 7 bases and 7 bases, there was a span of 17 bases. Germline V gene lookup returns CDR1 SGDLS and CDR2 YYNGEE. The CDR3 reads CASGRTAQFGYTF. The CDR3 DNA is TGTGCCAGCGGAAGGACAGCCCAGTTTGGCTACACCTTC.

This clonotype turned up a few times. The J gene is TRBJ1-4, the V gene TRBV5-1; tentatively, D is TRBD1 (6 bases). V lost 1 base, J lost 3 bases, and 13 bases lay in between. Germline assignment: CDR1 SGHRS and CDR2 YFSETQ. The CDR3 extends over 16 amino acids. The CDR3 spells CASSLNRDAANEKLFF. The CDR3, as DNA: TGCGCCAGCAGCTTGAACAGGGATGCAGCTAATGAAAAACTGTTTTTT.

The chain carries TRBV15 and TRBJ1-5; D might be TRBD1 (5 bases). The CDR3 totals 13 residues. V was shortened by 5 bases and J by 7 bases, with 12 bases between the two germline ends. Per the germline V gene, CDR1 is LNHNV and CDR2 is YYDKDF (reference sequence). The CDR3 DNA sequence: TGTGCCACCAGCCTCCTCGGGGCCCAGCCCCAGCATTTT. Encoded protein: CATSLLGAQPQHF.

The table lists this clonotype with many counts. The chain couples TRBV2 to TRBJ1-2, with D hard to call. This CDR3 spans 13 amino acids. Germline V gene lookup returns CDR1 SNHLY and CDR2 FYNNEI. Trimming pared 8 bases from V and 8 bases from J, leaving 18 bases between. The CDR3 protein is CASSDRVKGGYTF. The CDR3, as DNA: TGTGCCAGCTCCGACCGCGTCAAAGGGGGCTACACCTTC.

This clonotype appeared a few times. The chain carries TRBV2 and TRBJ2-5; 7 positions match TRBD1. The CDR3 is 15 residues long. V was clipped by 4 bases and J by 5 bases; unmatched bases: 10. CDR1 and CDR2 from the germline V gene are SNHLY and FYNNEI. This CDR3 is CASSGGQGGRETQYF. The DNA for the CDR3 is TGTGCCAGCAGTGGAGGTCAAGGGGGCCGGGAGACCCAGTACTTC. Supplemented by reference TRBV2 and TRBJ2-5, the full variable domain reads EPEVTQTPSHQVTQMGQEVILRCVPISNHLYFYWYRQILGQKVEFLVSFYNNEISEKSEIFDDQFSVERPDGSNFTLKIRSTKLEDSAMYFCASSGGQGGRETQYFGPGTRLLVL.

This chain connects TRBV20-1 to TRBJ1-6, with D tentatively TRBD1 (6 bases). In germline, CDR1 is DFQATT, CDR2 SNEGSKA (reference sequence). The CDR3 runs to 17 residues. The V and J ends lost 0 bases and 7 bases respectively, with 19 bases between them. CDR3 in DNA: TGCAGTGCTAGAGATGAGGTCAGGGGCCTAAAAAATTCACCCCTCCACTTT. This sequence encodes CSARDEVRGLKNSPLHF.

The rearrangement joins TRBV6-5 to TRBJ1-1; the D gene is possibly TRBD1 (5 bases). The V end lost 0 bases, the J end lost 7 bases, and 9 bases lay between the germline ends. This CDR3 is built from 13 residues. Germline CDR1 and CDR2: MNHEY and SVGAGI. The DNA for the CDR3 is TGTGCCAGCAGTTACTCGGGGCAGGGTGAAGCTTTCTTT. Encoded protein: CASSYSGQGEAFF.